These T cell receptor beta chains were read from a single sample in a study of blood T cell repertoires in COVID-19. TCRdb's copy holds only in-frame clones and misses some; the assay was immunoSEQ multiplex PCR. The table shows fewer than 300,000 clones, with around 89% occurring only once. The sequenced material came from peripheral blood. These receptors all stem from a man aged 25-45 years with acute or convalescent COVID-19. Both conserved end residues are part of each CDR3. A D gene is named only where the DNA matches it firmly.

V: TRBV3-1/TRBV3-2; J: TRBJ1-2; D: NA; CDR3: CASSQDISGDGYTF
V: TRBV6-5; J: TRBJ2-3; D: TRBD2; CDR3: CASSPRGGLTDTQYF
V: TRBV4-1; J: TRBJ2-2; D: NA; CDR3: CASSQENRGRNTGELFF
V: TRBV7-9; J: TRBJ2-1; D: NA; CDR3: CASSLPVNGEQFF
V: TRBV9; J: TRBJ1-3; D: NA; CDR3: CASSPTQVRGNTIYF
V: TRBV5-4; J: TRBJ2-7; D: TRBD1; CDR3: CASSSSSRTGVEQYF
V: TRBV28; J: TRBJ2-1; D: NA; CDR3: CASGSHEQFF
V: TRBV7-9; J: TRBJ2-1; D: NA; CDR3: CASSPDTLYNEQFF
V: TRBV6-5; J: TRBJ1-6; D: NA; CDR3: CASSYTESGRSPLHF
V: TRBV10-3; J: TRBJ1-2; D: NA; CDR3: CAISDSGYGYTF
V: TRBV28; J: TRBJ1-1; D: NA; CDR3: CASSFTRFTEAFF
V: TRBV7-9; J: TRBJ1-1; D: NA; CDR3: CASRAQGSEAFF
V: TRBV5-8; J: TRBJ2-1; D: TRBD2; CDR3: CASSLGTSFSYNEQFF
V: TRBV2; J: TRBJ1-1; D: NA; CDR3: CAASREVTRHTEAFF
V: TRBV28; J: TRBJ1-5; D: TRBD1; CDR3: CASRGTGRNQPQHF
V: TRBV28; J: TRBJ2-3; D: NA; CDR3: CASSLIGGASDTQYF
V: TRBV2; J: TRBJ1-5; D: TRBD1; CDR3: CASSVRGIQPQHF
V: TRBV5-1; J: TRBJ1-1; D: TRBD1; CDR3: CASSLGVTGDHTEAFF
V: TRBV5-1; J: TRBJ1-1; D: NA; CDR3: CASSRGIHEAFF
V: TRBV24-1; J: TRBJ2-1; D: NA; CDR3: CATSDPHNEQFF
V: TRBV14; J: TRBJ2-7; D: TRBD2; CDR3: CASSQALAGRYEQYF
V: TRBV5-1; J: TRBJ2-7; D: NA; CDR3: CASSLSRGEQYF
V: TRBV7-9; J: TRBJ2-1; D: NA; CDR3: CASSSNILVNEQFF
V: TRBV2; J: TRBJ1-5; D: NA; CDR3: CASSDGGRQPQHF
V: TRBV7-3; J: TRBJ2-3; D: NA; CDR3: CASSLRAASDTDTQYF
V: TRBV15; J: TRBJ1-2; D: NA; CDR3: CATSSVKGPMWYGYTF
V: TRBV28; J: TRBJ1-3; D: NA; CDR3: CASSFRRNTIYF
V: TRBV7-3; J: TRBJ2-1; D: NA; CDR3: CASSYSPNNEQFF
V: TRBV7-9; J: TRBJ1-2; D: NA; CDR3: CASSRQNYGYTF
V: TRBV11-3; J: TRBJ2-7; D: NA; CDR3: CASSLDMRTEQYF
V: TRBV9; J: TRBJ2-2; D: TRBD1; CDR3: CASSVQQGSNTGELFF
V: TRBV10-3; J: TRBJ2-4; D: NA; CDR3: CAISESSISVAKNIQYF